The T cell receptor (beta chain) under discussion was sequenced for a study of regulatory T cells in long-lasting Graves disease. Study-wide results and caveats: The researchers studied only peripheral blood, not thyroid tissue. TRBV28, TRBJ1-2 and TRBJ2-5 were favored in persistent disease.

This clonotype was seen ten or more times. Its antigen is still unknown. The authors built TCR beta libraries using iRepertoire HTBI primers and Arm-PCR of CDR3 regions. In the original processing: Overall, samples carried around 68 TRBV and around 13 TRBJ segments. Using its own MiXCR run on the multiplex PCR reads, TCRdb lists one record per CDR3 protein. The authors' filters were not applied to this entry. The repertoire consists of about 460,000 distinct CDR3 sequences, with around a fifth occurring once and the leading ten covering around 12%. Specified time point: persistent/refractory GD, antithyroid drugs over 5 years with positive TRAb. Researchers made the TCR library from RNA that was extracted from PBMCs. EDTA tubes received around 9.9 milliliters of collected peripheral blood. Trimming left V 4 bases short and J 7 bases short, with 14 bases between. The CDR3 sequence is 15 residues long. Per the germline V gene, CDR1 is MNHEY and CDR2 is SVGEGT.

The source was peripheral blood mononuclear cells (PBMCs), collected when the disease was refractory, from a patient treated with antithyroid drugs. This TCR came from a female donor with Graves disease. This chain links TRBV6-2 or TRBV6-3 with TRBJ1-6; D not certain. As DNA, the CDR3 is TGTGCCAGCAGTTGGCGGACTTTGAGCAATTCACCCCTCCACTTT. This gives the protein CASSWRTLSNSPLHF.